The 8 T cell receptor beta chains below all came from one sample that was sequenced in a study of T cell changes during pregnancy in multiple sclerosis (dated by TCRdb to the late 2010s). The library was prepared using the immunoSEQ multiplex PCR assay. TCRdb limited this immuneACCESS table to in-frame rearrangements with V and J called. A share of clones is missing; checked studies link under half to unresolved V genes, and the rest is unexplained. This sample holds about 59,000 clones; roughly 94% were observed only once. Of the sample, about 2.6% falls within the top ten clones. The sample was CD8+ T cells from peripheral blood mononuclear cells, taken after pregnancy. These receptors originate from a female donor with multiple sclerosis, enrolled in a pregnancy study.

The chain combines TRBV6-6 with TRBJ1-5; TRBD1 matches at 8 bases. The length of the CDR3 is 14 residues. Trimming at V came to 0 bases and at J to 5 bases, leaving 0 bases not matched to a gene. Germline values: CDR1 MNHNY, CDR2 SVGAGI (reference sequence). The CDR3, as DNA: TGTGCCAGCAGTTACTCGGACAGGGATCAGCCCCAGCATTTT. Translation: CASSYSDRDQPQHF.

The gene calls are TRBV19 and TRBJ1-1; D call uncertain. The V and J ends lost 3 bases and 1 base respectively, with 6 bases between them. The CDR3 covers 13 residues. Germline V gives CDR1 LNHDA, CDR2 SQIVND (reference sequence). The CDR3 sequence: CASSIYKNTEAFF. The CDR3 DNA follows: TGTGCCAGTAGTATTTACAAGAACACTGAAGCTTTCTTT.

The V and J genes are TRBV7-9 and TRBJ2-4; perhaps TRBD1 as D (8 bases). From germline, CDR1 is SEHNR and CDR2 FQNEAQ (reference sequence). Trimming took 4 bases from V and 5 from J, leaving 24 bases between them. This CDR3 has 18 residues. CDR3 coding DNA: TGTGCCAGCAGCTCCCCTCAGGGGGGGGACAGGTCACAAAACATTCAGTACTTC. Its translation: CASSSPQGGDRSQNIQYF. Complete variable domain (other parts from reference TRBV7-9 and TRBJ2-4): DTGVSQNPRHKITKRGQNVTFRCDPISEHNRLYWYRQTLGQGPEFLTYFQNEAQLEKSRLLSDRFSAERPKGSFSTLEIQRTEQGDSAMYLCASSSPQGGDRSQNIQYFGAGTRLSVL.

The chain joins TRBV29-1 to TRBJ1-2, with D perhaps TRBD1 (6 bases). The germline V gene encodes CDR1 SQVTM and CDR2 ANQGSEA. Trimming left V 6 bases short and J 2 bases short, with 19 bases between. CDR3 length: 15 amino acids. The DNA of the CDR3 is TGCAGCGTCCATGGACCCTCTGGACAGAACTATGGCTACACCTTC. Translation gives CSVHGPSGQNYGYTF.

J is TRBJ2-7 and V is TRBV5-1, with a weak D call TRBD2 (5 bases). Germline loops: CDR1 SGHRS, CDR2 YFSETQ. V lost 4 bases and J 3 bases, leaving 14 bases between the germline ends. The CDR3 runs to 14 residues. CDR3 loop: CASSATGVNYEQYF. The CDR3 coding sequence is TGCGCCAGCAGCGCCACCGGGGTGAACTACGAGCAGTACTTC. The full variable domain, in which reference TRBV5-1 and TRBJ2-7 provide the parts outside the CDR3, is KAGVTQTPRYLIKTRGQQVTLSCSPISGHRSVSWYQQTPGQGLQFLFEYFSETQRNKGNFPGRFSGRQFSNSRSEMNVSTLELGDSALYLCASSATGVNYEQYFGPGTRLTVT.

CDR3 loop: CAWSPSVAGSYNEQFF. As DNA, the CDR3 is TGTGCCTGGAGCCCCAGCGTGGCGGGCTCCTACAATGAGCAGTTCTTC. V usage is TRBV30 and J usage is TRBJ2-1; possible D gene TRBD2, 5 bases. CDR1 and CDR2 (germline): GTSNPN, SVGIG (reference sequence). The CDR3 totals 16 residues. The germline V and J ends were trimmed by 3 bases and 0 bases, with 15 bases remaining between them.

The chain links TRBV19 to TRBJ1-1, with D hard to call. This CDR3 has 12 amino acids. V lost 3 bases to trimming and J lost 6 bases, with 8 bases between them. Germline V lookup: CDR1 LNHDA, CDR2 SQIVND (reference sequence). The CDR3 DNA reads as TGTGCCAGTAGTATCGGAGGATCTGAAGCTTTCTTT. Its protein product is CASSIGGSEAFF.

The chain joins TRBV29-1 to TRBJ1-1; a weak D match, TRBD1 (6 bases). CDR1 SQVTM and CDR2 ANQGSEA come from the germline V gene. The CDR3 is 15 amino acids. Between the trimmed V and J ends, which lost 4 bases and 6 bases, there was a span of 21 bases. CDR3 residues: CSVAGGALESAEAFF. The CDR3, as DNA: TGCAGCGTTGCTGGGGGCGCGTTAGAATCCGCTGAAGCTTTCTTT.